Detailed here is one TCR beta chain. The antigen is undetermined. This sample is part of a study of shared clonotypes between healthy human individuals. Background on the study: The study used three CD4 naive, three CD4 memory, two CD8 naive and one CD8 memory plate per donor. Study results and caveats: A handful of donors had approximately 4.6% of their naive CD4 clonotypes in common.

It was CD45RO-negative cells, positively selected for CCR7, that made up naive CD8 cells, with terminally differentiated effector memory CD45RA+ cells excluded. Sequencing used immunoSEQ multiplex PCR; TCRdb keeps in-frame clones, though not all of them. The repertoire has about 1.9 million clones, roughly 95% of them found once; the top ten carry around 1.7%. This CDR3 has 12 residues. Germline V lookup: CDR1 SGHRS, CDR2 YFSETQ. Trimming cost V 1 base and J 6 bases, with 8 bases left between them. This clonotype was obtained from a man younger than 35 in good health. Some clones in this sample may be carry-over from other donors' samples. This chain connects TRBV5-1 to TRBJ2-7; D uncertain. The sample was naive CD8+ T cells from PBMCs. CDR3 sequence reads: CASSLRPGEQYF. DNA for the CDR3: TGCGCCAGCAGCTTGAGGCCGGGCGAGCAGTACTTC. The entire variable domain, with the rest obtained from reference TRBV5-1 and TRBJ2-7, is as follows: KAGVTQTPRYLIKTRGQQVTLSCSPISGHRSVSWYQQTPGQGLQFLFEYFSETQRNKGNFPGRFSGRQFSNSRSEMNVSTLELGDSALYLCASSLRPGEQYFGPGTRLTVT.